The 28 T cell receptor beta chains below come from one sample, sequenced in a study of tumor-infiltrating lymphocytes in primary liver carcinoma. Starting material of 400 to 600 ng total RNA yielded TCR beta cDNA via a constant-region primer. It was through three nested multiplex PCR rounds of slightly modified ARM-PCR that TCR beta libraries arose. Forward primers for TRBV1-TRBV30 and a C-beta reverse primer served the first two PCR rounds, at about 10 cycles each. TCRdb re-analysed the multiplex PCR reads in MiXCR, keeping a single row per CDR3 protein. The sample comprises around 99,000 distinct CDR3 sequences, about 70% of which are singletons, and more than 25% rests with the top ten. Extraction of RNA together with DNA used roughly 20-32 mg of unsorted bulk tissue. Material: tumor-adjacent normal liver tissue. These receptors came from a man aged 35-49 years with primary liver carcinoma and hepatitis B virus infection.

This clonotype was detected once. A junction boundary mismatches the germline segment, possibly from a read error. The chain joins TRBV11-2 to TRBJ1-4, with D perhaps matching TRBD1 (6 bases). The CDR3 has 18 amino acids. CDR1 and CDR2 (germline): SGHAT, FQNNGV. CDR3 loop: CASSLGSTPGATSEKLFF. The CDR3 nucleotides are TGTGCCAGCAGCTTAGGATCCACCCCAGGGGCAACTAGTGAAAAACTGTTTTTT.

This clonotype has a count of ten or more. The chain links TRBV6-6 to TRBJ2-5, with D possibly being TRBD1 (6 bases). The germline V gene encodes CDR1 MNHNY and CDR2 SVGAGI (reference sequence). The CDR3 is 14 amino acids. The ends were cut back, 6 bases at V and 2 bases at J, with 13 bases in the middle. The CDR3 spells CASSLPGQQETQYF. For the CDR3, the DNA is TGTGCCAGCAGCCTCCCCGGACAGCAAGAGACCCAGTACTTC.

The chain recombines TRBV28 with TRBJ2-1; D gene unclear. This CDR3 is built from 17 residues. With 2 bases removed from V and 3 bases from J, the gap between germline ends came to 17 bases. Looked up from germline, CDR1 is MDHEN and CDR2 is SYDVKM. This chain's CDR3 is CASSLRAGSLGYNEQFF. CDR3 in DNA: TGTGCCAGCAGTTTACGGGCAGGCAGCCTCGGCTACAATGAGCAGTTCTTC.

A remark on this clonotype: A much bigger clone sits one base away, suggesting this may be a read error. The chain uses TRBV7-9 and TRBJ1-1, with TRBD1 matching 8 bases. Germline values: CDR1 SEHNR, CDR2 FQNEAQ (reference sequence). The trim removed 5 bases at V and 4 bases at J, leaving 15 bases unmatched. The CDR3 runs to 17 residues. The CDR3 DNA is TGTGCCAGCAGCCCCGGACAGGGTGGAACGGAGAGCACTGAAGCTTTCTTT. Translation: CASSPGQGGTESTEAFF.

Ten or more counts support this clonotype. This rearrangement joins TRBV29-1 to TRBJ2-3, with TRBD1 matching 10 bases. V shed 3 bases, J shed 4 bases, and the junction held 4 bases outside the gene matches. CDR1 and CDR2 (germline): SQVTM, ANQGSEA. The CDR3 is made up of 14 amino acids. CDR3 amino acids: CSVEGTGDADTQYF. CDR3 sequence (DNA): TGCAGCGTTGAGGGGACAGGGGACGCAGATACGCAGTATTTT.

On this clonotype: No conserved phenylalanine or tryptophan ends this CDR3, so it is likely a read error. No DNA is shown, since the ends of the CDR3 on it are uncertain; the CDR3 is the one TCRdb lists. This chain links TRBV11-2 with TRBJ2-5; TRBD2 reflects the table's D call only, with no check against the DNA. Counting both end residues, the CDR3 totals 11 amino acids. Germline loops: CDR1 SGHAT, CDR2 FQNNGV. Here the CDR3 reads CASSRSGDYYV.

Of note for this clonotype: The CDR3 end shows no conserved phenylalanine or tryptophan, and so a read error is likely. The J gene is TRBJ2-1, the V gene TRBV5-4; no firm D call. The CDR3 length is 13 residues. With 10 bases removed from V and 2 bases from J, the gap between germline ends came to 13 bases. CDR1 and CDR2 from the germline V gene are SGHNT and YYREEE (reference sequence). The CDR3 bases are TGTGCCGGTGAGTGGTACCCCTACAATGAGCAGTTCCTC. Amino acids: CAGEWYPYNEQFL.

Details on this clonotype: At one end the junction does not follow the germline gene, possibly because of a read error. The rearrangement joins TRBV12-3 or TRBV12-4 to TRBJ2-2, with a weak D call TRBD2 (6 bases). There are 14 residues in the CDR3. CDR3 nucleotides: TGTACCAGCGCAGGCGGGAAGTTCGGCGGGGAGCTGTTTTTT. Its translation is CTSAGGKFGGELFF.

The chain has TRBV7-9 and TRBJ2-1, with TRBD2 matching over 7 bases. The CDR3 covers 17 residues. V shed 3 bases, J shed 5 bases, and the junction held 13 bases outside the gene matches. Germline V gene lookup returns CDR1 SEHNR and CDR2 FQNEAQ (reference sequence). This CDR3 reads CASSFPAGLVGHNEQFF. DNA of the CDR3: TGTGCCAGCAGCTTTCCCGCCGGACTAGTGGGACACAATGAGCAGTTCTTC.

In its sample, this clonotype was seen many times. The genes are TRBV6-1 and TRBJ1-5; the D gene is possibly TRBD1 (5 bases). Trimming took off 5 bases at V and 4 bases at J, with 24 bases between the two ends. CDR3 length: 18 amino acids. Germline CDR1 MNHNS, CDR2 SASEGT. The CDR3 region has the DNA TGTGCCAGCAGTTCTGCGCCCGGGGCAGGGTCTACAAATCAGCCCCAGCATTTT. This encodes CASSSAPGAGSTNQPQHF.

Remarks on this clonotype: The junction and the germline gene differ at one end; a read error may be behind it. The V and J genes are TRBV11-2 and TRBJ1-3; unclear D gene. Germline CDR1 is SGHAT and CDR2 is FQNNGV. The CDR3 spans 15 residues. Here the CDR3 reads CASSYLGNSGNTIYF. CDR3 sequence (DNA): TGTGCAAGCAGCTACCTCGGCAACTCTGGAAACACCATATATTTT.

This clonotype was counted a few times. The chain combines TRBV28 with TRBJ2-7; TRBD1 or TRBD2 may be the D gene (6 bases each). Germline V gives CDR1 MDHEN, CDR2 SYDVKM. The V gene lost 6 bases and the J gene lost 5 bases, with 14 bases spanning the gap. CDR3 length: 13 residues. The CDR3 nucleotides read TGTGCCAGCAGCCCGGGGGCGACCAACGAGCAGTACTTC. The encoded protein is CASSPGATNEQYF.

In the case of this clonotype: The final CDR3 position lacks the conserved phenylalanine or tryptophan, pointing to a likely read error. CDR3 region: CASSLEFIGELFL. DNA of the CDR3: TGCGCCAGCAGCTTAGAGTTTATCGGGGAGCTGTTTCTT. J is TRBJ2-2 and V is TRBV11-2; D is unclear. Germline loops: CDR1 SGHAT, CDR2 FQNNGV. The CDR3 contains 13 residues.

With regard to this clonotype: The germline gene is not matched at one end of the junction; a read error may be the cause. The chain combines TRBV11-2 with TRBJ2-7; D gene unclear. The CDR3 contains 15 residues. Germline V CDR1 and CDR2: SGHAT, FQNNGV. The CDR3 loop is CASSLVPVSYYVQYF. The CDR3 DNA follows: TGTGCCAGCAGCTTAGTACCTGTCAGCTACTACGTGCAGTACTTC.

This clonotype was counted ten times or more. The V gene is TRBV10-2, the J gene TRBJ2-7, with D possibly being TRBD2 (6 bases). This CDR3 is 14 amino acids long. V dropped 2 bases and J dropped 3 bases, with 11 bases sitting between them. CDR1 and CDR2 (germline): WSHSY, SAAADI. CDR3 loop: CASSELTTSYEQYF. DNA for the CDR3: TGCGCCAGCAGTGAGCTAACGACTAGCTACGAGCAGTACTTC.

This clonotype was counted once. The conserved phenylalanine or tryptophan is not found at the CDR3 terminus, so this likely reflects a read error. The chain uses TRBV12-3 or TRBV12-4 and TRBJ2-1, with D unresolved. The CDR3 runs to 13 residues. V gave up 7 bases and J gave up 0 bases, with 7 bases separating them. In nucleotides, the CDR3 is TGTGCCAGCAAGGGAAGCTCCTACAATGAGCAGTTCCTC. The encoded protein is CASKGSSYNEQFL.

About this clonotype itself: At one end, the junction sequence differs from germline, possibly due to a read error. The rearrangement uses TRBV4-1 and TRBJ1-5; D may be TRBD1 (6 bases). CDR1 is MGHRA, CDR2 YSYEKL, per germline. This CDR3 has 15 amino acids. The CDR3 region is CASSQGITGWQPQHF. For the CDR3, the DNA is TGTGCCAGCAGCCAAGGTATCACAGGGTGGCAGCCCCAGCATTTT.

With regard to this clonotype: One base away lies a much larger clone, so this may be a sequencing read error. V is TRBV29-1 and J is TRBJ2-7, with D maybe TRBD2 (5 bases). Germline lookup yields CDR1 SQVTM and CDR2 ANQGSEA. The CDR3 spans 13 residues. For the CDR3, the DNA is TGCAGCGTTAGGAACCGCGAGGGCTACGTGCAGTACTTC. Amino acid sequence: CSVRNREGYVQYF.

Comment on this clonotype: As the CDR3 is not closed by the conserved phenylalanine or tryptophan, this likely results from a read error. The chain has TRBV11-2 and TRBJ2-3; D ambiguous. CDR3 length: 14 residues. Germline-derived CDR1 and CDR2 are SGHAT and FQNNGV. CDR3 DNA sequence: TGTGCCAGCAGCACCCGACCCGAAGCAGATACCCAGTATCTT. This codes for CASSTRPEADTQYL.

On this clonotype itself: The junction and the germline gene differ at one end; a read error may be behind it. The CDR3 nucleotides are TGCGCCAGCAGCTTAGATGCAAACCAGGGGGCCACCGGGGAGCTGTTTTTT. Protein product: CASSLDANQGATGELFF. The genes are TRBV11-3 and TRBJ2-2; 8 bases align to TRBD1. This CDR3 comprises 17 residues. Germline CDR1 reads SGHNT; CDR2 reads YENEEA.

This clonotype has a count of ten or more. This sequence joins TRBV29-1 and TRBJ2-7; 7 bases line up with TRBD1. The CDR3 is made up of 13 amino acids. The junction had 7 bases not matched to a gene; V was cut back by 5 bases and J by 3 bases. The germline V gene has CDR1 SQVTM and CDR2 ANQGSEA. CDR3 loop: CSVPRAGGYEQYF. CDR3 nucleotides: TGCAGCGTTCCCCGGGCAGGGGGCTACGAGCAGTACTTC.

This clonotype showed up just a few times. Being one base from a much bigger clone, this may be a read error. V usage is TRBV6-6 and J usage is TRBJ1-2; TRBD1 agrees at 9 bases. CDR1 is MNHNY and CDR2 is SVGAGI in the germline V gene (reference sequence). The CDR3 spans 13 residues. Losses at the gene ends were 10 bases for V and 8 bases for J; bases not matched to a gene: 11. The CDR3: CANTKVDRGGYTF. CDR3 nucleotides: TGTGCCAACACCAAGGTGGACAGGGGCGGCTACACCTTC.

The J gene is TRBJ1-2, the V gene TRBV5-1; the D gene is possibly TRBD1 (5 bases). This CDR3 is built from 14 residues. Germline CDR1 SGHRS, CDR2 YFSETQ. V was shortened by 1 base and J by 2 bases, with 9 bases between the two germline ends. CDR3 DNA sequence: TGCGCCAGCAGCTTGAATAGGGACAACTATGGCTACACCTTC. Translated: CASSLNRDNYGYTF.

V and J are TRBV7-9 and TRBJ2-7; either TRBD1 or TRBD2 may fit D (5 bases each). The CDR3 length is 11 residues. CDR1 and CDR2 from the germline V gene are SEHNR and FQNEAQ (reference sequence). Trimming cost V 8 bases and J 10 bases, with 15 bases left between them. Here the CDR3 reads CASGQGPLQYF. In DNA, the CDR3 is TGTGCCAGCGGCCAGGGACCTCTTCAGTACTTC.

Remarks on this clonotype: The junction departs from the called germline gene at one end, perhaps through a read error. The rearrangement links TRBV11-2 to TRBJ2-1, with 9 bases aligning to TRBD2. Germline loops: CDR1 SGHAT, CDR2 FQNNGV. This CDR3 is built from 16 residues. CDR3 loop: CASSSGLAGEYNEQLF. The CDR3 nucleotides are TGTGCCAGCAGCTCGGGACTAGCTGGAGAATACAATGAGCAGTTATTC.

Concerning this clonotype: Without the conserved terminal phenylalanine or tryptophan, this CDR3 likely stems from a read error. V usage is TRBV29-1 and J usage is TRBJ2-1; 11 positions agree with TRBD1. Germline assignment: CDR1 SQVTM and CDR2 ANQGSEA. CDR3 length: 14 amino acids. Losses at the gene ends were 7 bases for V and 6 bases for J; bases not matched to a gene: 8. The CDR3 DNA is TGCAGCGCTGACGGGACAGGGGGGAGCAATGAGCAGTTCCTC. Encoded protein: CSADGTGGSNEQFL.

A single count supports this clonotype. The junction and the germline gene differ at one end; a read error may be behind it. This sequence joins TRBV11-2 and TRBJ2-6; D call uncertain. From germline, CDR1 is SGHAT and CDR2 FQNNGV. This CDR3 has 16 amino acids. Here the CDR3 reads CAISSLTLSGANVLTF. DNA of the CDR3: TGTGCCATCAGCTCACTCACACTTTCTGGGGCCAACGTCCTGACTTTC.

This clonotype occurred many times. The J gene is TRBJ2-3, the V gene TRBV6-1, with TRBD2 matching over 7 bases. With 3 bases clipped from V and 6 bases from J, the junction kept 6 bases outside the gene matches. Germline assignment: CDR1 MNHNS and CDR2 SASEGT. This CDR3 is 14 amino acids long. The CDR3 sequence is CASSDGAGWDTQYF. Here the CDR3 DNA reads TGTGCCAGCAGTGATGGAGCGGGGTGGGATACGCAGTATTTT.